Listed below are T cell receptor beta chains from one sample, sequenced in a study of post-analysis software for immune sequencing data. Each CDR3 protein gets one entry after TCRdb re-called the PCR reads with MiXCR. The table shows some 260,000 distinct CDR3 sequences, with roughly a third occurring only once. The specimen was blood. These receptor sequences come from a girl between 10 and 17 years old with multiple sclerosis. Each CDR3 is given with its conserved first and last residue. The order of the fields is V gene, D gene, J gene, clone size, CDR3 DNA, CDR3 protein. D genes are given only for firm matches. Rows may omit the clone size; those that give it use once, few, many or a size class.

v_call: TRBV20-1
d_call: TRBD2
j_call: TRBJ2-1
clone_size: few
cdr3_nt: TGCAGTGCTAGAGTACTAGCGGGTATCAATGAGCAGTTCTTC
cdr3_aa: CSARVLAGINEQFF

v_call: TRBV7-8
d_call: TRBD1
j_call: TRBJ2-7
clone_size: many
cdr3_nt: TGTGCCAGCAGCTTAGCGAGGACAGGGGTAAACCACGAGCAGTACTTC
cdr3_aa: CASSLARTGVNHEQYF

v_call: TRBV6-2/TRBV6-3
d_call: TRBD1
j_call: TRBJ1-5
clone_size: -
cdr3_nt: TGTGCCAGCAGTAGAGGGACAGAGTATCAGCCCCAGCATTTT
cdr3_aa: CASSRGTEYQPQHF

v_call: TRBV9
d_call: TRBD2
j_call: TRBJ2-3
clone_size: many
cdr3_nt: TGTGCCAGCAGCCCGAGGGGCGGGAGGCAGTATTTT
cdr3_aa: CASSPRGGRQYF

v_call: TRBV7-3
d_call: -
j_call: TRBJ2-1
clone_size: -
cdr3_nt: TGTGCCAGCAGCTGGGGTGGGGCCACTCGTGATGAGCAGTTCTTC
cdr3_aa: CASSWGGATRDEQFF

v_call: TRBV6-4
d_call: -
j_call: TRBJ2-3
clone_size: many
cdr3_nt: TGTGCCAGCAGTGATGGGCAGGGCTCAGATACGCAGTATTTT
cdr3_aa: CASSDGQGSDTQYF

v_call: TRBV20-1
d_call: -
j_call: TRBJ1-5
clone_size: -
cdr3_nt: TGCAGTGCTGCCGCGGGACACATCAATCAGCCCCAGCATTTT
cdr3_aa: CSAAAGHINQPQHF

v_call: TRBV2
d_call: TRBD2
j_call: TRBJ2-1
clone_size: -
cdr3_nt: TGTGCCAGCCGCGGGAGGCGCTCCTACAATGAGCAGTTCTTC
cdr3_aa: CASRGRRSYNEQFF

v_call: TRBV28
d_call: TRBD1
j_call: TRBJ2-7
clone_size: -
cdr3_nt: TGTGCCAGCAGACCGACAGGGTACCCTTACGAGCAGTACTTC
cdr3_aa: CASRPTGYPYEQYF

v_call: TRBV7-9
d_call: -
j_call: TRBJ1-1
clone_size: once
cdr3_nt: TGTGCCAGCAGCTTGAGCCCTCCGGAGGACACTGAAGCTTTCTTT
cdr3_aa: CASSLSPPEDTEAFF

v_call: TRBV20-1
d_call: -
j_call: TRBJ2-7
clone_size: -
cdr3_nt: TGCAGTGCTCCCCAACCCCCGCAGGAGGCCCAGTACTTC
cdr3_aa: CSAPQPPQEAQYF

v_call: TRBV20-1
d_call: -
j_call: TRBJ2-5
clone_size: -
cdr3_nt: TGCAGTGCCCACACGCCAGGGGAAGAGACCCAGTACTTC
cdr3_aa: CSAHTPGEETQYF

v_call: TRBV12-3/TRBV12-4
d_call: -
j_call: TRBJ1-2
clone_size: once
cdr3_nt: TGTGCCAGCAGTATGATAAACTATGGCTACACCTTC
cdr3_aa: CASSMINYGYTF